These 3 T cell receptor beta chains originate from one sample sequenced in a study of blood T cell repertoires in COVID-19. This table comes from immunoSEQ multiplex PCR, and its TCRdb copy is limited to in-frame clones, with some not included. The data contain approximately 54,000 clones, about nine tenths of them singletons. The sequenced sample consisted of peripheral blood. These receptors were obtained from a woman aged 40 to 50 with active COVID-19.

This clone appeared once. The rearrangement uses TRBV18 and TRBJ1-2; no clear D gene. There are 14 residues in the CDR3. Germline V gene data show CDR1 as KGHSH and CDR2 as LQKENI. Trimming took off 0 bases at V and 4 bases at J, with 9 bases between the two ends. CDR3 in amino acids: CASSPPLSVYGYTF. CDR3 DNA sequence: TGTGCCAGCTCACCACCCCTCAGTGTCTATGGCTACACCTTC.

This sequence joins TRBV11-2 and TRBJ1-2; TRBD1 aligns across 9 bases. Trimming removed 4 bases from V and 2 bases from J; junction bases left unmatched: 5. CDR1 and CDR2 from the germline V gene are SGHAT and FQNNGV. The length of the CDR3 is 15 residues. The CDR3 region is CASSSLQGANYGYTF. DNA of the CDR3: TGTGCCAGCAGCTCTCTACAGGGGGCGAACTATGGCTACACCTTC.

The gene calls are TRBV15 and TRBJ1-2, with a possible D match to TRBD1 (5 bases). CDR3 size: 15 residues. Per germline, CDR1 LNHNV and CDR2 YYDKDF (reference sequence). The V end lost 1 base, the J end lost 3 bases, and 12 bases lay between the germline ends. For the CDR3, the DNA is TGTGCCACCAGCAGAGGGGGGGGGTTTGACTATGGCTACACCTTC. The encoded protein is CATSRGGGFDYGYTF.